This T cell receptor (beta chain) was identified during a study of a mutant IDH1 vaccine in newly diagnosed glioma. Study context: Patients' prior therapy spanned radiotherapy, temozolomide, or both; most underwent both.

This clone has only one observation. Its antigen remains unknown. Profiled with immunoSEQ multiplex PCR; TCRdb holds only in-frame clones, not every one. The profile covers roughly 41,000 clones, with roughly 92% appearing a single time and more than 15% taken by the ten largest. Time point: baseline, week 1 (first vaccination visit). The treatment here: pre-vaccination baseline after standard-of-care therapy. Study outcomes and limitations: Pseudoprogression appeared independent of alterations in top peripheral clonotypes.

The CDR3 sequence is 13 residues long. Germline trimming cut 3 bases from V and 7 bases from J; bases unmatched to any gene: 2. Germline V gene data show CDR1 as LGHNA and CDR2 as YSLEER. The chain combines TRBV4-3 with TRBJ2-2; 7 bases are a match to TRBD1. This material consisted of PBMCs, taken from a glioma patient treated with radiotherapy, temozolomide or both. This receptor was identified in a man aged 18 to 29 with glioma. CDR3 sequence reads: CASSQGTVGELFF. CDR3 DNA sequence: TGCGCCAGCAGCCAGGGGACAGTCGGGGAGCTGTTTTTT.